This TCR beta chain was observed in a study of cytomegalovirus exposure and HLA in healthy donors. A multiplex PCR was run with 60 Vbeta primers and 13 Jbeta primers. The assay was immunoSEQ multiplex PCR, and TCRdb's table has in-frame clones only and misses some. The sample consists of 150,000 to 200,000 clones, around three quarters of them appearing once. CDR3 length: 14 residues. Trimming at V came to 2 bases and at J to 5 bases, leaving 3 bases not matched to a gene. Germline V CDR1 and CDR2: SGHRS, YFSETQ. General study results and limits: Versus the approximately 720-donor mean, an Asian-associated ancestry cluster reportedly showed fewer N-insertions in a later analysis. The investigators catalogued 150 to 200 TCR beta chains as cytomegalovirus-associated.

Of note for this clone: Its specificity is not known.

Sequencing input: PBMCs. V is TRBV5-1 and J is TRBJ2-3; 9 bases fit TRBD2. The TCR sequence derives from a woman in her 50s in good health and CMV-seropositive. The CDR3: CASSLAGGGDTQYF. The CDR3 nucleotides read TGCGCCAGCAGCTTAGCGGGAGGTGGAGATACGCAGTATTTT.